This T cell receptor (beta chain) originates from a study of blood T cell repertoires in COVID-19 (dated by TCRdb to the early 2020s). In terms of the full investigation: The collaborator samples originated in the United States, Italy and Spain and spanned the acute and convalescent phases of COVID-19. The prospective study material was composed of cDNA or gDNA derived from T cells, B-cell-depleted T cells, or PBMCs. The dataset comprised deeply sampled blood TCRbeta repertoires from subjects exposed to, actively infected with, or recovered from COVID-19. The repertoires were made available in a free public database intended to serve as a resource for research on the immune response to SARS-CoV-2. Samples came from the ongoing ImmuneRACE study (first 160 participants) plus 1,254 subjects from 6 global collaborators. A de-identified subject ID, COVID-19 status, age in years and sex were almost always included in the sample metadata. Where HLA class I and class II types were available, the types were taken from metadata supplied by the sample provider, not from assay-based typing.

Overall results and qualifications from the work: The amount of clinical and demographic metadata varied by source and participant and was provided uncurated.

With regard to this clone: The antigen it recognizes is unknown. Per-base qualities were not stored, and no clone one base away is much larger.

Trimming removed 2 bases from V and 4 bases from J; the gene matches leave 7 bases unexplained. From the germline V gene, CDR1 is SGHTA and CDR2 is FQGNSA. There are 17 amino acids in the CDR3, from cysteine to phenylalanine inclusive. Only the CDR3 region is kept as DNA, spanning 51 bases read in frame from base 1. TCRbeta CDR3 regions were amplified from genomic DNA by means of the immunoSEQ Assay, a bias-controlled multiplex PCR. From the authors' description of their analysis: Nucleated cell counts per sample were estimated from amplification of reference gene primers within the assay. Sequence reads were collapsed and filtered to measure the absolute abundance of every unique TCRbeta CDR3 rearrangement. For each sample, productive Simpson clonality was calculated as the square root of Simpson's diversity index across productive rearrangements. TCRdb retrieved this table from immuneACCESS and kept in-frame rearrangements only. Not all clones are present; in checked studies, unresolved V genes account for under half, and no reason is known for the remainder. That table furnishes V, J and clone size, whereas the DNA furnished D and trimming. This sample lists some 130,000 clones; about 86% were detected once. The biggest ten clones account for 2.3% of the sample.

Enrolling through a virtual design, the prospective study's participants ranged in age from roughly 18 to 95 years and lived across 20 to 30 United States geographic areas. To assign participants to cohorts, the prospective study relied on clinical history that participants themselves reported in a screening survey and a study questionnaire. Recovered participants in ImmuneRACE Cohort 3 were defined by two consecutive negative NP/OP PCR tests, clearance by a healthcare professional, or resolution of symptoms. In the prospective study, whole blood, serum and a nasopharyngeal or oropharyngeal swab were collected from each participant by mobile phlebotomists. Over a roughly 2-month period, participants in the prospective study had the option of providing additional blood draws and questionnaires. Prospective study blood samples were shipped either frozen or at room temperature before DNA extraction.

The receptor was isolated from a woman aged 45 to 65 who had recovered from COVID-19. The sequenced sample was PBMCs or T cells enriched from blood (not recorded which). The chain joins TRBV7-2 to TRBJ2-7; the junction holds 14 bases that match TRBD2. The CDR3: CASSLSAWTSGGYEQYF. The DNA reads TGTGCCAGCAGCTTATCCGCCTGGACTAGCGGGGGGTACGAGCAGTACTTC.